This TCR beta chain was recovered during a study of CD8+CD57+ T cells in acquired aplastic anemia. Genomic DNA, serving as template, underwent TCR beta VDJ and CDR3 profiling. A single record per CDR3 protein comes from TCRdb applying MiXCR to the reads. This table holds over 150,000 distinct CDR3 sequences, just under 45% found once. V was shortened by 2 bases and J by 0 bases, with 14 bases between the two germline ends. The CDR3 is made up of 17 amino acids. A word on this clonotype: Its specificity is unknown. This likely comes from a read error, as the CDR3 has no conserved phenylalanine or tryptophan at its end.

Whole-study results and caveats: Patients and controls had in common 25 to 30 CD8+ CDR3 sequences.

This clonotype was sampled from a human donor in good health. The sample was sorted CD4+, CD8+, or CD8+CD57+ T cells (not recorded which) from PBMCs. This chain links TRBV12-3 or TRBV12-4 with TRBJ1-5, with D tentatively TRBD1 (6 bases). The CDR3 loop is CASSLFGKGVSNQPQHS. In DNA form, the CDR3 reads TGTGCCAGCAGTTTATTCGGGAAGGGGGTTAGCAATCAGCCCCAGCATTCT.